This T cell receptor beta chain originates from a study of cytomegalovirus exposure and HLA in healthy donors. Findings and caveats of the study: Across donors, most TCRs were seen rarely, yet some public ones were widespread.

Repertoires were generated with immunoSEQ multiplex PCR, while TCRdb's copy carries only in-frame clones and drops some. The table records 35,000 to 50,000 clones, approximately 93% of them present only once. Details on this clone: Its antigen remains unidentified.

The donors belonged to the roughly 110-subject validation cohort, separate from the roughly 700-subject first cohort. Trimming removed 7 bases at V and 6 bases at J, with 15 bases between. The CDR3 length is 13 residues. CDR1 and CDR2 (germline): MDHEN, SYDVKM. This receptor was taken from a woman aged 18-30 years in good health and CMV-seronegative. Sequences were obtained from PBMCs. V and J are TRBV28 and TRBJ1-1; the D is unclear. CDR3: CASTSLSSAEAFF. The CDR3 DNA reads TGTGCCAGCACCTCACTTTCCTCCGCTGAAGCTTTCTTT.